This T cell receptor beta chain was retrieved from a study of shared clonotypes between healthy human individuals (dated by TCRdb to 2018 to 2021). Turning to the overall study: A couple of women and a few men aged 18 to 49 years were included in the cohort. Between about 0.85 and 10 billion PBMCs per donor were obtained by leukapheresis. Different laboratories and diverse techniques were used to prepare libraries and sequence TCR repertoires, to increase sequencing depth and limit assay-specific biases. Blood TCR repertoires of roughly five healthy adults were deeply sequenced to estimate repertoire size and the extent of clonotype sharing between individuals. Per donor, three plates each were used for CD4 naive and CD4 memory, two for CD8 naive, and one for CD8 memory.

Using the deep immunoSEQ assay, TCR CDR3 regions were amplified from genomic DNA by multiplex PCR. Genomic DNA extracted from each cell subset was distributed evenly over all wells of several immunoSEQ 96-well plates, and each plate served as one replicate. Each replicate PCR for sorted subsets received about 210 ng genomic DNA, equal to tens of thousands of T cell genomes. Purified libraries were measured with a Qubit 3.0 fluorometer, size-checked on a Bioanalyzer 2100, and measured again with the KAPA Library Quantification kit. A separate single-read 150-cycle Illumina NextSeq 550 flow cell was used to sequence each immunoSEQ 96-well plate. The original pipeline was this. Because only junctional sequences without quality scores were contained in the immunoSEQ output, filtering matching that applied to full-length reads could not be performed. Sequences were annotated with PyIR, a Python wrapper for IgBLAST v1.9, and V/J genes and CDR3 were assigned using IMGT germline references. Reads were removed for weak V/J assignments (E-value above 1e-6), missing CDR3, stop codons, out-of-frame junctions, or ambiguous translated residues. V3J clonotypes were defined as sequences sharing the same inferred V gene, J gene, and CDR3 amino acid sequence. The percentage overlap between two repertoires was calculated by dividing the number of shared unique clonotypes by the size of the smaller repertoire. RTK rarefaction, the Chao1 estimator, and Recon v2.1 estimates of unobserved clonotypes were used to assess repertoire richness. For all TCRbeta clonotypes obtained by the gDNA method from several donors, generation probabilities were computed with OLGA. The source is immuneACCESS, and TCRdb retained only in-frame sequences with V and J called. Part of the clones is not carried over; for the studies checked, unresolved V genes explain less than half of this, and the remainder is unexplained. V, J and clone size are taken as reported in that table, and D and trimming were inferred from the DNA itself. Recorded for this sample are 980,000 or so clones; less than 85% of them occurred a single time. The ten largest clones add up to approximately 1.5% of the sample.

Donors were healthy HIV-negative adults with no recently reported acute infections or vaccinations. Every donor was a Caucasian adult residing in Nashville, Tennessee, USA. CD4+ T cells were enriched by magnetic negative selection, after which naive cells were positively selected on CD45RA and the negative fraction was taken as the memory subset. Blood was obtained by leukapheresis, after which PBMCs were separated by Ficoll-Histopaque density gradient centrifugation and cryopreserved in liquid nitrogen vapor phase. Analytical flow cytometry was used to check the purity and quantity of every magnetically sorted T cell population. Genomic DNA was isolated from every sorted fraction and measured by UV absorbance on a Nanodrop 2000c. Concerning this clone itself: Its recognized antigen is unknown. Base-call qualities are not available, and no considerably larger clone is one nucleotide away.

Here is what the overall study found, with its caveats: Rarefaction of sorted-subset datasets indicated incomplete sequencing despite the large sequencing depth. Pairwise subsampling led to the expectation that sequencing depth would affect the degree of clonotype sharing among donors. Compared with non-shared clonotypes, clonotypes shared by all four sorted-subset donors had higher generation probabilities. Sampling was limited to blood, and TCR repertoires in tissue likely differ from TCR repertoires in blood. The genetic and exposure-history diversity represented was limited by the small number of donors. When four donors were compared, the shared fraction of clonotypes was roughly 5% for naive CD4, roughly 3.4% for naive CD8, roughly 2.5% for memory CD4, and under 0.5% for memory CD8. Naive subsets generally had larger estimated clonotype richness than memory subsets did.

Based on the germline V gene, the CDR1 and CDR2 sequences are SGHRS and YFSETQ. The germline V and J ends show losses of 4 bases and 0 bases respectively, and no gene match explains 10 bases of the junction. The CDR3 starts with the cysteine, ends with the phenylalanine, and has 18 residues. Solely the CDR3 DNA is kept, with 54 bases framed from the first base. Sequencing input: memory CD4+ T cells sorted from blood. The cell subset or site label on this specimen signifies: CD45RA-negative fraction. The chain is assembled from TRBV5-1 and TRBJ2-6, with TRBD1 identical over 7 junction bases. The receptor's source is a man younger than 30 in good health. The encoded CDR3 is CASSEAGTAFSGANVLTF. The DNA sequence reads TGCGCCAGCAGCGAGGCCGGGACAGCCTTCTCTGGGGCCAACGTCCTGACTTTC. This CDR3, with the reference TRBV5-1 and TRBJ2-6 proteins standing in past its ends, gives the full variable domain KAGVTQTPRYLIKTRGQQVTLSCSPISGHRSVSWYQQTPGQGLQFLFEYFSETQRNKGNFPGRFSGRQFSNSRSEMNVSTLELGDSALYLCASSEAGTAFSGANVLTFGAGSRLTVL.